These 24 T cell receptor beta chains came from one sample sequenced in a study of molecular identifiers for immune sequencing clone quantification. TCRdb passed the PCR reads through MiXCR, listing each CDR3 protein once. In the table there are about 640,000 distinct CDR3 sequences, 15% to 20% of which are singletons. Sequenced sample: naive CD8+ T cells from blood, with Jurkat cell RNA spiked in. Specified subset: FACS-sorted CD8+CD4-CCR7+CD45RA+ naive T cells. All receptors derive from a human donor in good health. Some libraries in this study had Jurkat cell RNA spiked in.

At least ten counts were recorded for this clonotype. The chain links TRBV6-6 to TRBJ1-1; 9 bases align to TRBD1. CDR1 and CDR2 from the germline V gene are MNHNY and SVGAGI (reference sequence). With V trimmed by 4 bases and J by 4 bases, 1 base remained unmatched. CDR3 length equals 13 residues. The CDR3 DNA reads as TGTGCCAGCAGTTGGACAGGGGCCACTGAAGCTTTCTTT. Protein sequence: CASSWTGATEAFF.

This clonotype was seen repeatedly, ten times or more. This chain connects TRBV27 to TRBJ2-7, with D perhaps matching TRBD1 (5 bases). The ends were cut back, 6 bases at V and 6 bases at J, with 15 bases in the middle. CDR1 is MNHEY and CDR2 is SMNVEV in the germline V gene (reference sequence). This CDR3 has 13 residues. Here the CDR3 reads CASSSRTGAEQYF. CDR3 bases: TGTGCCAGCAGCTCACGAACAGGTGCCGAGCAGTACTTC.

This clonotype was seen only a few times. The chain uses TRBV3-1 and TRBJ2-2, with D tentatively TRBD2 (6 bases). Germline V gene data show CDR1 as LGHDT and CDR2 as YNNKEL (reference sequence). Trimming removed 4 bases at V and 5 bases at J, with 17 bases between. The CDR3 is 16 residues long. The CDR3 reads CASSLLGLPQTGELFF. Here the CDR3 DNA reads TGTGCCAGCAGCCTCCTTGGACTACCCCAAACCGGGGAGCTGTTTTTT.

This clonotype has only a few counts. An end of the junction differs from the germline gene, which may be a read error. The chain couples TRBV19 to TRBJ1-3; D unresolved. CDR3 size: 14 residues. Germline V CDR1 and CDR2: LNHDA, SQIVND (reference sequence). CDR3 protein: CASWARMSGDTIYF. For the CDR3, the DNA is TGTGCCAGTTGGGCACGGATGTCTGGAGACACCATATATTTT. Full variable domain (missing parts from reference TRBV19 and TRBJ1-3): DGGITQSPKYLFRKEGQNVTLSCEQNLNHDAMYWYRQDPGQGLRLIYYSQIVNDFQKGDIAEGYSVSREKKESFPLTVTSAQKNPTAFYLCASWARMSGDTIYFGEGSWLTVV.

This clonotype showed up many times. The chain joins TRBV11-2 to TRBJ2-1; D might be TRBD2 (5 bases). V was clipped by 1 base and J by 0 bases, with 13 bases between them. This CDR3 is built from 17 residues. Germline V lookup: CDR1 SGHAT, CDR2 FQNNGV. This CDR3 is CASSLVAAESSYNEQFF. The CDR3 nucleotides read TGTGCCAGCAGCTTAGTGGCAGCGGAGAGCTCCTACAATGAGCAGTTCTTC.

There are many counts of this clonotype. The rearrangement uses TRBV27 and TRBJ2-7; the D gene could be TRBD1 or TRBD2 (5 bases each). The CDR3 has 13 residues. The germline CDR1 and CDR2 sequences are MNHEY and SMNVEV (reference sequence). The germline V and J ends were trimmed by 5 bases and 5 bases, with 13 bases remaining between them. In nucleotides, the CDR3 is TGTGCCAGCAGTGGTGTAGAGGGGAACGAGCAGTACTTC. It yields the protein CASSGVEGNEQYF.

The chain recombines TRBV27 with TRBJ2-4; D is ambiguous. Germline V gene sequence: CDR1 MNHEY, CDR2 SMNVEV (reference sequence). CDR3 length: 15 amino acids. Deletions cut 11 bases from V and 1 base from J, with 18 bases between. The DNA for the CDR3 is TGTGCCGGCACGTCTATCGGTCTGGCCAAAAACATTCAGTACTTC. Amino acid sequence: CAGTSIGLAKNIQYF.

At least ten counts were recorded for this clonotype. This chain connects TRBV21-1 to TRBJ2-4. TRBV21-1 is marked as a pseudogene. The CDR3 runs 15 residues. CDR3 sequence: CASSLRVAGENIQYF. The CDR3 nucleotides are TGTGCCAGCAGCCTCCGAGTAGCTGGGGAAAACATTCAGTACTTC.

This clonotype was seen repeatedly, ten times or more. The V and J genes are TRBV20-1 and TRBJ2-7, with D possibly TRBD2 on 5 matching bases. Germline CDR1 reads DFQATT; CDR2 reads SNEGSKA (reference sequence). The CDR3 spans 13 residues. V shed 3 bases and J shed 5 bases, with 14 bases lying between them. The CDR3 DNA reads TGCAGTGCTAGGGTGGGAGTCACCGACGAGCAGTACTTC. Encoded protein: CSARVGVTDEQYF.

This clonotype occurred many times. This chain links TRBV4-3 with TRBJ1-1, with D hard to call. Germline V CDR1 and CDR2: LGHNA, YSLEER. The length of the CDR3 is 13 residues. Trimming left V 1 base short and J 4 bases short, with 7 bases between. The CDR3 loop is CASSQGWLTEAFF. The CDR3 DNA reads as TGCGCCAGCAGCCAAGGATGGCTCACTGAAGCTTTCTTT.

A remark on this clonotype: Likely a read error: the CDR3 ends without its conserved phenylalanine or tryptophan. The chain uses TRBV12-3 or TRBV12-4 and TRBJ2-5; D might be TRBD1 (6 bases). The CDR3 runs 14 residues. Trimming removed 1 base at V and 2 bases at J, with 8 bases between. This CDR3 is CASSLVGGQETQYL. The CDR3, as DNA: TGTGCCAGCAGTTTAGTAGGGGGACAAGAGACCCAGTACCTC.

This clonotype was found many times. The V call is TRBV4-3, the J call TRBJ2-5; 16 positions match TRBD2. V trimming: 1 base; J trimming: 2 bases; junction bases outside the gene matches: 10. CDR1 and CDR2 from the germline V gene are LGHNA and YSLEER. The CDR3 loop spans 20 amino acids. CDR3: CASSQGEGLAGGLGQETQYF. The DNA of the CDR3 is TGCGCCAGCAGCCAAGGCGAGGGACTAGCGGGAGGGCTTGGACAAGAGACCCAGTACTTC.

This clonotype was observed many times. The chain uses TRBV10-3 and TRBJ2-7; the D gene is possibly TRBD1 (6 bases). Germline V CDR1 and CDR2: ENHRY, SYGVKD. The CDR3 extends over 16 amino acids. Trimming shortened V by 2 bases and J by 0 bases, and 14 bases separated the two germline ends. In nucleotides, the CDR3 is TGTGCCATCAGTGAGGACCGGGACACCTACTCCTACGAGCAGTACTTC. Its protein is CAISEDRDTYSYEQYF.

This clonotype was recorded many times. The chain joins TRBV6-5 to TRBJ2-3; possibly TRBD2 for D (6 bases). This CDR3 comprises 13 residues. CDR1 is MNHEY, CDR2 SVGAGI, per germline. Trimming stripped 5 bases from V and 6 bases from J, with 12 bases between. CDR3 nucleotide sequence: TGTGCCAGCAGTCGAGAACGGGGGGATACGCAGTATTTT. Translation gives CASSRERGDTQYF.

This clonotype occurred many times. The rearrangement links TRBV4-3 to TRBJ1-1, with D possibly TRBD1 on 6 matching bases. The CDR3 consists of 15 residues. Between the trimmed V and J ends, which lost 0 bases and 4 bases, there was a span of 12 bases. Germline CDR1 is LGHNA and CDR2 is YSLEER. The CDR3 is CASSQDSDSFTEAFF. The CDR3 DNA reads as TGCGCCAGCAGCCAAGATTCGGACAGTTTCACTGAAGCTTTCTTT.

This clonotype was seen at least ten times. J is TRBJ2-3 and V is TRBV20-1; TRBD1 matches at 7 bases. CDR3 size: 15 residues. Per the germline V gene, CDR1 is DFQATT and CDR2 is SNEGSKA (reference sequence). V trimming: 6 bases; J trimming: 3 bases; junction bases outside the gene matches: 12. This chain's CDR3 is CSAEGEGQLTDTQYF. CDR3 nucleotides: TGCAGTGCCGAGGGCGAGGGACAGCTTACAGATACGCAGTATTTT.

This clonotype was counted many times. CDR3 in amino acids: CSGRTADTQYF. CDR3 nucleotides: TGCAGCGGACGGACAGCAGATACGCAGTATTTT. The chain has TRBV29-1 and TRBJ2-3; D may be TRBD1 (6 bases). Germline V gene data show CDR1 as SQVTM and CDR2 as ANQGSEA. The CDR3 is made up of 11 amino acids. V shed 7 bases and J shed 4 bases, with 9 bases lying between them.

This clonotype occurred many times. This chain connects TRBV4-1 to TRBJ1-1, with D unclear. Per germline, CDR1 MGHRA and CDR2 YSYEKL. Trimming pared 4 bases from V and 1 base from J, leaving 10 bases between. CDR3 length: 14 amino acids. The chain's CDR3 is CASSPQLGNTEAFF. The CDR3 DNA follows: TGCGCCAGCAGCCCACAATTGGGGAACACTGAAGCTTTCTTT.

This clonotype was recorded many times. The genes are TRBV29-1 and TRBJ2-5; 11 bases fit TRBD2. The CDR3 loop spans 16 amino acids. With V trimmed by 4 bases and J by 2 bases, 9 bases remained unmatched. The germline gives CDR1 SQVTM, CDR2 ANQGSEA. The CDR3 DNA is TGCAGCGTTGCACTGCTACTAGCGGGAGAACAAGAGACCCAGTACTTC. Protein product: CSVALLLAGEQETQYF. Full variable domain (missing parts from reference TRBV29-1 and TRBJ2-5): SAVISQKPSRDICQRGTSLTIQCQVDSQVTMMFWYRQQPGQSLTLIATANQGSEATYESGFVIDKFPISRPNLTFSTLTVSNMSPEDSSIYLCSVALLLAGEQETQYFGPGTRLLVL.

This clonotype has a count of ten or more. The chain's CDR3 is CASSSSALPEAFF. The CDR3 DNA follows: TGTGCCAGCAGTTCCTCAGCTCTCCCTGAAGCTTTCTTT. The V and J genes are TRBV27 and TRBJ1-1; no clear D. The CDR3 extends over 13 amino acids. Germline V CDR1 and CDR2: MNHEY, SMNVEV (reference sequence). V was trimmed by 4 bases and J by 6 bases, leaving 12 bases between them.

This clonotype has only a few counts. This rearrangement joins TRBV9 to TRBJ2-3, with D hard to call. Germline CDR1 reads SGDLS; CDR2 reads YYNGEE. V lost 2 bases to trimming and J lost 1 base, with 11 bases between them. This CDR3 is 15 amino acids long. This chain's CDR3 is CASSVSWTRTDTQYF. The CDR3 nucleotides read TGTGCCAGCAGCGTCTCATGGACCCGCACAGATACGCAGTATTTT. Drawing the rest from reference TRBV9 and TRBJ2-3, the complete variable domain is DSGVTQTPKHLITATGQRVTLRCSPRSGDLSVYWYQQSLDQGLQFLIQYYNGEERAKGNILERFSAQQFPDLHSELNLSSLELGDSALYFCASSVSWTRTDTQYFGPGTRLTVL.

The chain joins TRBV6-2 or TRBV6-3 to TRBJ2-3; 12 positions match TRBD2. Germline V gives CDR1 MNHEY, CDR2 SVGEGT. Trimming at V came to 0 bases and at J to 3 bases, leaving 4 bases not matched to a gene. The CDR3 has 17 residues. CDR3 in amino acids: CASSYSGLAGLTDTQYF. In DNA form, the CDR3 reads TGTGCCAGCAGTTACTCGGGACTAGCGGGTTTAACAGATACGCAGTATTTT.

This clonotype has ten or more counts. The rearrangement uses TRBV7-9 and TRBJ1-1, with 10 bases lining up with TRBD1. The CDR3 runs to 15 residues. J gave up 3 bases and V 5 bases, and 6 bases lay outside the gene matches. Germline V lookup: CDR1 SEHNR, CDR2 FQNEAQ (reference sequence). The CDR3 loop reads CASSAQTGGHTEAFF. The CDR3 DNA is TGTGCCAGCAGCGCCCAGACAGGGGGCCACACTGAAGCTTTCTTT.

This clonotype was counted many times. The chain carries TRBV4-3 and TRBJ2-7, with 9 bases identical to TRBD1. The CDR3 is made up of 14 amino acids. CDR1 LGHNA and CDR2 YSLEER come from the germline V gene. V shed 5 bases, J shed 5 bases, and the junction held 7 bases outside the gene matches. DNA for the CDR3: TGCGCCAGCAGCAGACAGGGGGTCTTGGACGAGCAGTACTTC. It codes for CASSRQGVLDEQYF.